Sequencing of this T cell receptor (beta chain) was carried out in a study of blood T cell repertoires in COVID-19 (dated by TCRdb to the early 2020s). For the wider study: The collaborator samples originated in the United States, Italy and Spain and spanned the acute and convalescent phases of COVID-19. Samples came from the ongoing ImmuneRACE study (first 160 participants) plus 1,254 subjects from 6 global collaborators. The prospective study material was composed of cDNA or gDNA derived from T cells, B-cell-depleted T cells, or PBMCs. The dataset comprised deeply sampled blood TCRbeta repertoires from subjects exposed to, actively infected with, or recovered from COVID-19. Where available, HLA class I and class II types were obtained from metadata supplied by the sample provider rather than from assay-based typing. The repertoires were released in a freely available public database meant as a resource for research on the immune response to SARS-CoV-2. The sample metadata nearly always contained a de-identified subject ID, COVID-19 status, age in years and sex.

The immunoSEQ Assay, a bias-controlled multiplex PCR, was used to amplify TCRbeta CDR3 regions from genomic DNA. Concerning the study's data processing: Nucleated cell counts per sample were estimated from amplification of reference gene primers within the assay. To quantify the absolute abundance of each unique TCRbeta CDR3 rearrangement, sequence reads were collapsed and filtered. Productive Simpson clonality was computed per sample as the square root of Simpson's diversity index over productive rearrangements. Imported from immuneACCESS, the table was reduced by TCRdb to in-frame sequences with V and J called. These copies leave out some clones; in studies compared against another copy, an unresolved V gene accounts for under half, and the cause of the remainder is not known. V and J calls plus clone size are reproduced from that table; the DNA served to infer D and trimming. Present in this sample are approximately 320,000 clones, almost 85% of which were seen just once. More than 6% of the sample is held by the ten biggest clonotypes.

Whole blood was collected in K2EDTA tubes by collaborating institutions according to the institutions' own protocols. For TCRbeta analysis, collaborators shipped samples as frozen whole blood, isolated PBMCs, or DNA extracted from either of those sample types. Turning to this clone: Its antigen is currently not known. Qualities for individual bases were not recorded, and no much larger clone is one base off.

For CDR1 and CDR2, the germline V gene lists KGHSH and LQKENI. Its CDR3 holds 15 amino acids, cysteine through phenylalanine. Just CDR3 DNA is preserved here, 45 bases in frame from base 1. V and J are trimmed by 0 bases and 4 bases, and the gene matches miss 5 bases of the junction. Overall study outcomes, separate from this receptor: The amount of clinical and demographic metadata varied by source and participant and was provided uncurated.

The TCR sequence derives from a human donor in a cohort sampled during active COVID-19. The source material was peripheral blood. This sequence uses TRBV18 and TRBJ2-7; 8 nucleotides in the junction match TRBD2. The CDR3 protein: CASSPPSGGGYEQYF. The DNA is as follows: TGTGCCAGCTCACCACCGAGCGGGGGCGGGTACGAGCAGTACTTC.